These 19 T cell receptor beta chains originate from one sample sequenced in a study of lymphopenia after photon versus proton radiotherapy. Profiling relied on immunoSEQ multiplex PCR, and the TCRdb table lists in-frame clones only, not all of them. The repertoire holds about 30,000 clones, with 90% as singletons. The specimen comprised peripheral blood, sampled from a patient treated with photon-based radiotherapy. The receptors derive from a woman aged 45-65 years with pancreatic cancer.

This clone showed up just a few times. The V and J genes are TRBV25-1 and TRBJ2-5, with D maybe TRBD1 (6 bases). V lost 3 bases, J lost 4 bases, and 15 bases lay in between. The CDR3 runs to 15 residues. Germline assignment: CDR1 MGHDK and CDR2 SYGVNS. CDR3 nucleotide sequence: TGTGCCAGCAGTGATCCCGTGACAGGTCGAGAGACCCAGTACTTC. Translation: CASSDPVTGRETQYF.

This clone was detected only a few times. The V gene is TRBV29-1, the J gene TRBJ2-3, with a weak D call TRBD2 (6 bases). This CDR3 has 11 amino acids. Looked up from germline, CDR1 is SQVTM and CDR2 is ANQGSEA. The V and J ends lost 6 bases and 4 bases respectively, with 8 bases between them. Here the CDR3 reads CSVGSADTQYF. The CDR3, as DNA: TGCAGCGTCGGGAGCGCAGATACGCAGTATTTT.

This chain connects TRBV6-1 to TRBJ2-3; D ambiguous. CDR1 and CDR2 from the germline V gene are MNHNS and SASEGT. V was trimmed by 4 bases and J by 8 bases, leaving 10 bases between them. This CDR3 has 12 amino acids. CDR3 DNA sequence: TGTGCCAGCAGTGGGGGTTGGAGTACGCAGTATTTT. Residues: CASSGGWSTQYF.

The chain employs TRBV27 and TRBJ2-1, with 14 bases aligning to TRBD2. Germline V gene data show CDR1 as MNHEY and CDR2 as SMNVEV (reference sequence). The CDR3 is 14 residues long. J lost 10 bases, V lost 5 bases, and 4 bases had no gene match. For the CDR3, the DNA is TGTGCCAGCAGTCCCGGGACTAGCGGGAGAGAGCAGTTCTTC. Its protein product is CASSPGTSGREQFF.

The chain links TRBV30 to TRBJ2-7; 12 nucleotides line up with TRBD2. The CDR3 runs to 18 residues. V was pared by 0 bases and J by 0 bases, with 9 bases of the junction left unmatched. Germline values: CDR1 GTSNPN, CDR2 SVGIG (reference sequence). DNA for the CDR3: TGTGCCTGGAGTGTGGTTCAACTAGCGGGGGGAAGCTCCTACGAGCAGTACTTC. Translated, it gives CAWSVVQLAGGSSYEQYF.

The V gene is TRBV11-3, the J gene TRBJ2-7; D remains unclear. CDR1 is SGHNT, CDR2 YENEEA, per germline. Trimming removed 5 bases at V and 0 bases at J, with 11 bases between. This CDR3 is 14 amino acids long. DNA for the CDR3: TGTGCCAGCAGCGCCGGGCCAAGCTCCTACGAGCAGTACTTC. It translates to CASSAGPSSYEQYF.

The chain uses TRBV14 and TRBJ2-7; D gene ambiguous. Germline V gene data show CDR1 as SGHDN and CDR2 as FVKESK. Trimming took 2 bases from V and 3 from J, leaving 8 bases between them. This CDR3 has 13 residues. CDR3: CASSQRTFYEQYF. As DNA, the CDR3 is TGTGCCAGCAGCCAACGCACTTTCTACGAGCAGTACTTC.

Here the CDR3 reads CASGVDEQFF. The CDR3 DNA reads as TGTGCCAGTGGGGTCGATGAGCAGTTCTTC. The genes are TRBV19 and TRBJ2-1, with D unclear. Germline CDR1 LNHDA, CDR2 SQIVND (reference sequence). The ends were cut back, 8 bases at V and 8 bases at J, with 7 bases in the middle. The CDR3 has 10 amino acids.

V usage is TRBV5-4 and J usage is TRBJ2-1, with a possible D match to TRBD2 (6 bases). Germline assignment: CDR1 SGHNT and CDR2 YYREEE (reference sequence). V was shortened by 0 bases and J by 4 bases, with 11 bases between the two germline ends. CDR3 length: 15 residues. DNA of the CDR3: TGTGCCAGCAGCTTGGTTGTCGGGGGTTACAATGAGCAGTTCTTC. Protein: CASSLVVGGYNEQFF. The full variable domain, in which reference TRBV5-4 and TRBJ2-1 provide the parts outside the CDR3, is ETGVTQSPTHLIKTRGQQVTLRCSSQSGHNTVSWYQQALGQGPQFIFQYYREEENGRGNFPPRFSGLQFPNYSSELNVNALELDDSALYLCASSLVVGGYNEQFFGPGTRLTVL.

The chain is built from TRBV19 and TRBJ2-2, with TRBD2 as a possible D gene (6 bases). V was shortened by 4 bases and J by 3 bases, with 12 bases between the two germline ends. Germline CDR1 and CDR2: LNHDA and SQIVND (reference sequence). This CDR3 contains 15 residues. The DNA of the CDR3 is TGTGCCAGTAGTACGTCACTAGCTTACACCGGGGAGCTGTTTTTT. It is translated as CASSTSLAYTGELFF. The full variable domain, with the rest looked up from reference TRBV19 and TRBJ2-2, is DGGITQSPKYLFRKEGQNVTLSCEQNLNHDAMYWYRQDPGQGLRLIYYSQIVNDFQKGDIAEGYSVSREKKESFPLTVTSAQKNPTAFYLCASSTSLAYTGELFFGEGSRLTVL.

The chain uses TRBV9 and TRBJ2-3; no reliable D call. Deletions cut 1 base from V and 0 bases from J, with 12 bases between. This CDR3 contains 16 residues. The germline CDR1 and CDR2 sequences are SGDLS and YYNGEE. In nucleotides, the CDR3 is TGTGCCAGCAGCGTAAAGTCAGAAACTAGCACAGATACGCAGTATTTT. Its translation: CASSVKSETSTDTQYF. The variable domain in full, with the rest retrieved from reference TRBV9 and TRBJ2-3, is DSGVTQTPKHLITATGQRVTLRCSPRSGDLSVYWYQQSLDQGLQFLIQYYNGEERAKGNILERFSAQQFPDLHSELNLSSLELGDSALYFCASSVKSETSTDTQYFGPGTRLTVL.

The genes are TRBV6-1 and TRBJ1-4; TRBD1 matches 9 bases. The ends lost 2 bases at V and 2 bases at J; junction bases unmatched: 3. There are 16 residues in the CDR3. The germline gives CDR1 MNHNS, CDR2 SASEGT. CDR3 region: CASSEIQGATNEKLFF. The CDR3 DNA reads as TGTGCCAGCAGTGAAATACAGGGGGCCACTAATGAAAAACTGTTTTTT.

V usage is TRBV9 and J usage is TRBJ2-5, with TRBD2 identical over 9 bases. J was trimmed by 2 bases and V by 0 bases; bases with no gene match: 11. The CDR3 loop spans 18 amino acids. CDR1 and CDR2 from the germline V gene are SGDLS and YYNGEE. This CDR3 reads CASSVEGSGSPGQETQYF. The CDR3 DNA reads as TGTGCCAGCAGCGTAGAAGGTAGCGGGAGCCCTGGGCAAGAGACCCAGTACTTC.

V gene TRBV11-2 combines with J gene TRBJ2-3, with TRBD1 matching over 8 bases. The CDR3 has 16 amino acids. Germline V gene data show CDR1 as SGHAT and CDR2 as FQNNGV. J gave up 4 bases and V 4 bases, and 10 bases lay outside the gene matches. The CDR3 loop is CASSSRDRLWPDTQYF. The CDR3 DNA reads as TGTGCCAGCAGCTCCCGGGACAGGCTTTGGCCAGATACGCAGTATTTT.

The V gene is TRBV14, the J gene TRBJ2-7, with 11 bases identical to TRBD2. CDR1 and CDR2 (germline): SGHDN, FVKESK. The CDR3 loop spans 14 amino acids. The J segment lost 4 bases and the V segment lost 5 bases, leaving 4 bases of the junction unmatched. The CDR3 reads CASSRLAGPYEQYF. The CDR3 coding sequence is TGTGCCAGCAGCAGACTAGCGGGACCGTACGAGCAGTACTTC.

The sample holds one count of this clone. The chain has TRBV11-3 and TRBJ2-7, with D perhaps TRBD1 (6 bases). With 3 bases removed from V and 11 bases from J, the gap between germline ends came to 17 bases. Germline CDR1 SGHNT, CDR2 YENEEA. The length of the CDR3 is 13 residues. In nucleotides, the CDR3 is TGTGCCAGCAGCTTGGGGGACATCCTGGAGGAGTACTTC. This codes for CASSLGDILEEYF.

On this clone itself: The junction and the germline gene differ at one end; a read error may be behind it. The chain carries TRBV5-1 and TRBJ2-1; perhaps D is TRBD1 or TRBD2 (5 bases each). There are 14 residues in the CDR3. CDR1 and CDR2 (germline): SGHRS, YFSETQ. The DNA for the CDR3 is TGCGCCAGCAGCTGGGGTGGGGGTTACAGTGAGCAGTTCTTC. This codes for CASSWGGGYSEQFF.

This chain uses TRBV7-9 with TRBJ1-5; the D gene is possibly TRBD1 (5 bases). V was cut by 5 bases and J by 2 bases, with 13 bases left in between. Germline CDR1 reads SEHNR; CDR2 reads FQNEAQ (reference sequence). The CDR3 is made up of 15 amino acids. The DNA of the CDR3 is TGTGCCAGCAGCGGAGGCGGGGGTGGCAATCAGCCCCAGCATTTT. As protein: CASSGGGGGNQPQHF.

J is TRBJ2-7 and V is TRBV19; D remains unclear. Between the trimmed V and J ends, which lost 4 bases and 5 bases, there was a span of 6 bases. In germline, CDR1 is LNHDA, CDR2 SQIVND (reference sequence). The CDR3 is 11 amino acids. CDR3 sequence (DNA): TGTGCCAGTAGTACCCACGACGAGCAGTACTTC. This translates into CASSTHDEQYF.